What follows are 14 T cell receptor beta chains derived from one specimen sequenced in a study of blood T cell repertoires in COVID-19. Repertoires were generated with immunoSEQ multiplex PCR, while TCRdb's copy carries only in-frame clones and drops some. The data contain some 70,000 clones, around 90% of them singletons. The sequenced material came from peripheral blood. The receptors shown here come from a woman aged 55-70 years with COVID-19, enrolled during active disease.

The rearrangement joins TRBV11-2 to TRBJ1-2; 8 nucleotides align to TRBD1. Germline CDR1 SGHAT, CDR2 FQNNGV. CDR3 length: 15 amino acids. V lost 5 bases and J lost 4; bases outside the gene matches: 9. This chain's CDR3 is CASSLQGALSYGYTF. The DNA of the CDR3 is TGTGCCAGCAGCCTCCAGGGGGCTCTCTCCTATGGCTACACCTTC.

CDR3 residues: CASSRDSNTEAFF. CDR3 in DNA: TGTGCCAGCAGCCGGGACAGTAACACTGAAGCTTTCTTT. This chain uses TRBV7-8 with TRBJ1-1, with 7 bases matching TRBD1. This CDR3 region has 13 residues. In germline, CDR1 is SGHVS, CDR2 FQNEAQ. Trimming at V came to 5 bases and at J to 2 bases, leaving 2 bases not matched to a gene.

The chain combines TRBV10-3 with TRBJ1-1, with 10 bases that match TRBD1. Germline values: CDR1 ENHRY, CDR2 SYGVKD. Trimming removed 7 bases from V and 4 bases from J; junction bases left unmatched: 15. CDR3 length equals 17 residues. The CDR3 loop reads CAIMSGQGRDGSTEAFF. The CDR3 bases are TGTGCCATCATGTCGGGACAGGGGAGGGACGGAAGCACTGAAGCTTTCTTT.

This clone was seen a single time. The V and J genes are TRBV7-8 and TRBJ2-3; 8 nucleotides match TRBD2. The length of the CDR3 is 15 residues. The V gene's germline CDR1 is SGHVS and CDR2 FQNEAQ. With V trimmed by 4 bases and J by 0 bases, 3 bases remained unmatched. CDR3 in amino acids: CASSSLAGSTDTQYF. The CDR3 nucleotides read TGTGCCAGCAGCTCCTTAGCGGGAAGCACAGATACGCAGTATTTT.

The J gene is TRBJ2-7, the V gene TRBV3-1 (or the pseudogene TRBV3-2), with 7 bases lining up with TRBD2. The CDR3 covers 13 residues. V shed 4 bases, J shed 6 bases, and the junction held 6 bases outside the gene matches. Germline V lookup: CDR1 LGHDT, CDR2 YNNKEL (reference sequence). CDR3 in amino acids: CASSLGGISEQYF. In DNA form, the CDR3 reads TGTGCCAGCAGCCTGGGAGGGATCTCCGAGCAGTACTTC.

The rearrangement links TRBV4-3 to TRBJ2-1; 7 bases are a match to TRBD1. This CDR3 has 17 residues. V was clipped by 5 bases and J by 6 bases; unmatched bases: 16. Germline CDR1 reads LGHNA; CDR2 reads YSLEER. The DNA for the CDR3 is TGCGCCAGCAGCATAAGGGGGCAGGGATTGGAAGGCAATGAGCAGTTCTTC. It is translated as CASSIRGQGLEGNEQFF.

The rearrangement uses TRBV19 and TRBJ1-2; D unresolved. The ends were cut back, 8 bases at V and 4 bases at J, with 20 bases in the middle. Germline CDR1 LNHDA, CDR2 SQIVND (reference sequence). The CDR3 extends over 15 amino acids. Written as DNA, the CDR3 is TGTGCCAGTTCCTTAGACCACAGAGTCTTCTATGGCTACACCTTC. It codes for CASSLDHRVFYGYTF.

This chain connects TRBV7-2 to TRBJ2-1; 11 positions agree with TRBD2. The germline gives CDR1 SGHTA, CDR2 FQGNSA. There are 18 residues in the CDR3. The V segment lost 5 bases and the J segment 5 bases; nucleotides outside the gene matches: 14. CDR3 protein: CASSRAYGLAGGNNEQFF. The DNA for the CDR3 is TGTGCCAGCAGCAGAGCTTACGGCCTAGCGGGGGGAAACAATGAGCAGTTCTTC.

The chain carries TRBV7-8 and TRBJ2-7; D is perhaps TRBD2 (7 bases). V shed 6 bases and J shed 4 bases, with 16 bases lying between them. CDR3 length: 14 amino acids. Germline CDR1 reads SGHVS; CDR2 reads FQNEAQ. The DNA for the CDR3 is TGTGCCAGCAGTTTTCGCGGGGGCATATACGAGCAGTACTTC. This gives the protein CASSFRGGIYEQYF.

Only one count was recorded for this clone. The V gene is TRBV19, the J gene TRBJ2-7; D is perhaps TRBD2 (6 bases). Germline V gene lookup returns CDR1 LNHDA and CDR2 SQIVND (reference sequence). This CDR3 contains 11 residues. Trimming pared 6 bases from V and 4 bases from J, leaving 7 bases between. This CDR3 reads CASSGSYEQYF. The CDR3 DNA follows: TGTGCCAGTAGCGGGAGTTACGAGCAGTACTTC.

The CDR3 bases are TGTGCCAGCAGCTTGCTCAGCTCCCTGGGCCGCCAAGGCGGGGAGTACTTC. Encoded protein: CASSLLSSLGRQGGEYF. The rearrangement joins TRBV5-6 to TRBJ2-7; D perhaps matches TRBD2 (6 bases). This CDR3 comprises 17 residues. The germline V gene has CDR1 SGHDT and CDR2 YYEEEE. Trimming left V 1 base short and J 11 bases short, with 28 bases between. The whole variable domain, filled in from reference TRBV5-6 and TRBJ2-7, reads DAGVTQSPTHLIKTRGQQVTLRCSPKSGHDTVSWYQQALGQGPQFIFQYYEEEERQRGNFPDRFSGHQFPNYSSELNVNALLLGDSALYLCASSLLSSLGRQGGEYFGPGTRLTVT.

This sequence joins TRBV7-2 and TRBJ1-5; unclear D gene. V gave up 5 bases and J gave up 5 bases, with 10 bases separating them. From germline, CDR1 is SGHTA and CDR2 FQGNSA. The CDR3 length is 13 residues. CDR3 protein: CASSELNDQPQHF. In DNA form, the CDR3 reads TGTGCCAGCAGCGAACTCAACGATCAGCCCCAGCATTTT.

This clone was recorded only once. This chain uses TRBV19 with TRBJ2-7, with 8 bases lining up with TRBD1. Germline CDR1 reads LNHDA; CDR2 reads SQIVND (reference sequence). The CDR3 runs 14 residues. J gave up 3 bases and V 4 bases, and 5 bases lay outside the gene matches. CDR3 sequence: CASSTGQGIYEQYF. In DNA, the CDR3 is TGTGCCAGTAGTACCGGACAGGGAATCTACGAGCAGTACTTC.

The rearrangement joins TRBV6-6 to TRBJ2-1; 10 bases match TRBD2. V shed 9 bases, J shed 4 bases, and the junction held 9 bases outside the gene matches. Per the germline V gene, CDR1 is MNHNY and CDR2 is SVGAGI (reference sequence). CDR3 length: 15 residues. CDR3 region: CASLRSSGSYNEQFF. Written as DNA, the CDR3 is TGTGCCAGTCTGAGATCTAGCGGGAGTTACAATGAGCAGTTCTTC.